This TCR beta chain originates from a study of blood T cell repertoires in COVID-19. Across the study: The study drew acute and convalescent COVID-19 samples from the United States, Italy and Spain. The analysed material was cDNA or gDNA that came from T cells, B-cell-depleted T cells, or PBMCs.

The V end lost 5 bases, the J end lost 8 bases, and 13 bases lay between the germline ends. The CDR3 has 13 residues. From germline, CDR1 is SGHAT and CDR2 FQNNGV. The method was immunoSEQ multiplex PCR; TCRdb's version includes in-frame clones alone and lacks a portion of them. Of around 100,000 clones in the sample, just under 80% were seen once. The rearrangement uses TRBV11-2 and TRBJ2-1; D perhaps matches TRBD1 (6 bases). The sequencing input was peripheral blood. The receptor was isolated from a man between 65 and 85 years old with active or convalescent COVID-19. The CDR3 sequence is CASSPGAGYEQFF. CDR3 in DNA: TGTGCCAGCAGCCCAGGGGCAGGGTATGAGCAGTTCTTC.